This T cell receptor beta chain is drawn from a study of cytomegalovirus exposure and HLA in healthy donors. This PCR relied on a set of 60 Vbeta primers and 13 Jbeta primers. Assay used: immunoSEQ multiplex PCR; TCRdb lists only in-frame clones, some missing. The sample has 250,000 or so clones; over 65% are singletons. This CDR3 region has 14 residues. With 1 base removed from V and 2 bases from J, the gap between germline ends came to 9 bases. In germline, CDR1 is SGHDN, CDR2 FVKESK. The sequenced sample consisted of PBMCs. The chain combines TRBV14 with TRBJ2-7; TRBD1 is a possible D gene (5 bases). The receptor's source is a human donor in good health. CDR3 DNA: TGTGCCAGCAGCCAAGTGCAGGGCACCTACGAGCAGTACTTC. Translating gives CASSQVQGTYEQYF. Based on the CDR3 plus reference TRBV14 and TRBJ2-7, the full variable domain is EAGVTQFPSHSVIEKGQTVTLRCDPISGHDNLYWYRRVMGKEIKFLLHFVKESKQDESGMPNNRFLAERTGGTYSTLKVQPAELEDSGVYFCASSQVQGTYEQYFGPGTRLTVT.